This paragraph reports one T cell receptor beta chain. Method: immunoSEQ multiplex PCR; TCRdb's copy keeps in-frame clones and lacks some. The sample has tens of thousands of clones; over 70% are singletons. Trimming cost V 4 bases and J 5 bases; bases outside gene matches: 6. There are 14 residues in the CDR3. Germline values: CDR1 SGHRS, CDR2 YFSETQ. These data originate in a study of T cell clones after liver transplantation. At the level of the study: Samples came from ITN030ST, which attempted immunosuppression withdrawal within 2 years of liver transplantation. A pre-transplant mixed lymphocyte reaction with TCRbeta sequencing defined graft-donor-reactive clones followed in post-transplant blood.

The chain uses TRBV5-1 and TRBJ2-7; 10 nucleotides agree with TRBD1. The sequence was obtained from a human donor who received a liver transplant. The material was CD4+ T cells from blood, obtained before liver transplant. For the CDR3, the DNA is TGCGCCAGCAGCCGGGACAGGGGTGACGACGAGCAGTACTTC. Translating it yields CASSRDRGDDEQYF. Full variable domain (missing parts from reference TRBV5-1 and TRBJ2-7): KAGVTQTPRYLIKTRGQQVTLSCSPISGHRSVSWYQQTPGQGLQFLFEYFSETQRNKGNFPGRFSGRQFSNSRSEMNVSTLELGDSALYLCASSRDRGDDEQYFGPGTRLTVT.